Detailed here is one T cell receptor beta chain. The data are from a study of blood T cell repertoires in COVID-19. Assay used: immunoSEQ multiplex PCR; TCRdb lists only in-frame clones, some missing. This sample has roughly 250,000 clones; about 90% occur once, and the top ten carry approximately 2.6%. Germline V lookup: CDR1 KGHDR, CDR2 SFDVKD. This CDR3 spans 15 amino acids. J gave up 5 bases and V 4 bases, and 7 bases lay outside the gene matches. Input material: peripheral blood. The source is a person aged 18 to 30 with COVID-19, enrolled during active disease. The chain has TRBV24-1 and TRBJ2-5; TRBD2 agrees at 9 bases. CDR3 nucleotides: TGTGCCACCAGTGACACGGGACTAGCCGGGGAGACCCAGTACTTC. This gives the protein CATSDTGLAGETQYF.